Sequencing of this T cell receptor beta chain was carried out in a study of blood T cell repertoires in COVID-19. Clones were read by immunoSEQ multiplex PCR, and TCRdb kept only the in-frame ones, dropping some. This table holds about 190,000 clones, about 88% found once. This CDR3 region has 13 residues. V was clipped by 3 bases and J by 1 base, with 6 bases between them. Germline V gene lookup returns CDR1 SGHTA and CDR2 FQGTGA. Sample: peripheral blood. The receptor's source is a young man with acute or convalescent COVID-19. V usage is TRBV7-3 and J usage is TRBJ1-1; no firm D call. CDR3 coding DNA: TGTGCCAGCAGCTTTCAACAGAACACTGAAGCTTTCTTT. Its translation: CASSFQQNTEAFF.